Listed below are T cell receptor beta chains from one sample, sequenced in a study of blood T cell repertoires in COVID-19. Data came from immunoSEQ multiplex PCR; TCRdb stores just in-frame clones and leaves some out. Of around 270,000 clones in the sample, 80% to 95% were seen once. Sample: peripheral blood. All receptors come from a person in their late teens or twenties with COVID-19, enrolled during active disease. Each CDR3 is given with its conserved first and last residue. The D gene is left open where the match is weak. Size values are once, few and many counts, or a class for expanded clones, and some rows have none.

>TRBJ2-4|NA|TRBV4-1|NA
CASSLSRSGIILAKNIQYF
TGCGCCAGCAGCCTATCACGCTCCGGGATTATTCTAGCCAAAAACATTCAGTACTTC
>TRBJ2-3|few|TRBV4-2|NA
CASSHGLDTDTQYF
TGTGCCAGCAGCCATGGACTCGACACAGATACGCAGTATTTT
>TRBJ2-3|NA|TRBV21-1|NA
CASISLLAVTPDTQYF
TGTGCCAGCATCTCACTACTAGCCGTTACTCCAGATACGCAGTATTTT
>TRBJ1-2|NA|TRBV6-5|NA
CASSYSARGTYGYTF
TGTGCCAGCAGTTACTCTGCCAGGGGCACCTATGGCTACACCTTC
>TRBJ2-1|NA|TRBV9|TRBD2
CASSTLAGGPMGEQFF
TGTGCCAGCAGCACTTTAGCGGGAGGGCCGATGGGCGAGCAGTTCTTC
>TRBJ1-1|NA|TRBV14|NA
CASSLPGHQNTEAFF
TGTGCCAGCAGTCTACCGGGACACCAGAACACTGAAGCTTTCTTT
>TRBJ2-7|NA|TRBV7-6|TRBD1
CASSSQQGWAYEQYF
TGTGCCAGCAGCTCCCAACAGGGGTGGGCCTACGAGCAGTACTTC
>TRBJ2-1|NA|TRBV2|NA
CASTGESSYNEQFF
TGTGCCAGCACCGGGGAGAGCTCCTACAATGAGCAGTTCTTC
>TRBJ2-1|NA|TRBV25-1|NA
CASSGGEEYNEQFF
TGTGCCAGCAGTGGAGGAGAAGAGTACAATGAGCAGTTCTTC
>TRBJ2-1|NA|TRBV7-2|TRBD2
CASSPGTSRTNEQFF
TGTGCCAGCAGCCCCGGGACTAGCAGGACAAATGAGCAGTTCTTC
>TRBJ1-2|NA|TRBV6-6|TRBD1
CASSYSAGGVDGYTF
TGTGCCAGCAGTTACTCTGCAGGGGGAGTCGATGGCTACACCTTC
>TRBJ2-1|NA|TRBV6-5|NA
CASKQGGKNNEQFF
TGTGCCAGCAAACAAGGGGGTAAAAACAATGAGCAGTTCTTC
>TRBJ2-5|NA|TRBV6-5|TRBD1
CASSMDRGAFETQYF
TGTGCCAGCAGTATGGACAGGGGCGCGTTCGAGACCCAGTACTTC
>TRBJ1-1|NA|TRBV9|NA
CASSVEEGNTEAFF
TGTGCCAGCAGCGTAGAGGAGGGGAACACTGAAGCTTTCTTT
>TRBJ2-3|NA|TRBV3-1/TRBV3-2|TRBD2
CASSKKGRGRPTDTQYF
TGTGCCAGCAGCAAAAAAGGGCGCGGGAGGCCCACAGATACGCAGTATTTT
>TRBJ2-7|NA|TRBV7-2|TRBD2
CASSLARELYEQYF
TGTGCCAGCAGCTTAGCGCGGGAGTTGTACGAGCAGTACTTC
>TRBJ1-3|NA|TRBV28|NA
CASSFNSAGRSGNTIYF
TGTGCCAGCAGTTTCAACTCGGCGGGTCGCTCTGGAAACACCATATATTTT
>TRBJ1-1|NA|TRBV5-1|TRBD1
CASSLDQGANSEAFF
TGCGCCAGCAGCTTGGACCAGGGGGCTAACTCTGAAGCTTTCTTT
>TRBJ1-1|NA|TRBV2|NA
CASSEFRGAFF
TGTGCCAGCAGTGAATTTAGGGGGGCTTTCTTT
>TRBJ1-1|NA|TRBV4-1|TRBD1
CASSPGQAGGTEAFF
TGCGCCAGCAGCCCTGGACAGGCCGGGGGCACTGAAGCTTTCTTT
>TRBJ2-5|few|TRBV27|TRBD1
CASSPTGALFGTQYF
TGTGCCAGCAGTCCGACAGGGGCCCTCTTTGGGACCCAGTACTTC
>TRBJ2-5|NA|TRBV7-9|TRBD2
CASSYYGTSGAGETQYF
TGTGCCAGCAGCTATTACGGGACTAGCGGGGCAGGGGAGACCCAGTACTTC
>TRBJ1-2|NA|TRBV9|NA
CASSSHSGTLNYGYTF
TGTGCCAGCAGCTCACATTCCGGGACACTGAACTATGGCTACACCTTC
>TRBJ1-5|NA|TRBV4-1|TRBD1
CASRHDPPRRDRQYSNQPQHF
TGCGCCAGCAGACACGATCCCCCAAGAAGGGACAGACAATATAGCAATCAGCCCCAGCATTTT
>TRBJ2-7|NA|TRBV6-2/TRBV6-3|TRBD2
CASSLPTRGGGEQYF
TGTGCCAGCAGCCTCCCGACACGGGGGGGAGGAGAGCAGTACTTC
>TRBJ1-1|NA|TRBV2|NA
CASSEADVAFF
TGTGCCAGCAGTGAGGCGGATGTAGCTTTCTTT
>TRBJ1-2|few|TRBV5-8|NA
CASSLAWTDSGGYTF
TGTGCCAGCAGCTTGGCATGGACAGACAGCGGTGGCTACACCTTC
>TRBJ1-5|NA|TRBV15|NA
CATSEAASNQPQHF
TGTGCCACCAGCGAGGCGGCTAGCAATCAGCCCCAGCATTTT
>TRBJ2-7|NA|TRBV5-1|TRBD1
CASTFGTGGEQYF
TGCGCCAGCACCTTCGGGACAGGGGGCGAGCAGTACTTC
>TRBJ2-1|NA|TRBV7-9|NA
CASSLIVSPYNEQFF
TGTGCCAGCAGCTTAATTGTATCCCCCTACAATGAGCAGTTCTTC
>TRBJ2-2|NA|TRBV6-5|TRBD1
CASSRTGVRTGELFF
TGTGCCAGCAGCCGAACAGGGGTCAGGACCGGGGAGCTGTTTTTT
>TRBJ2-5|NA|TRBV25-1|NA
CASRGTEETQYF
TGTGCCAGCAGAGGAACAGAAGAGACCCAGTACTTC
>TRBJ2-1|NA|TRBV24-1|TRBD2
CATSDPGLGREDEQFF
TGTGCCACCAGTGATCCTGGACTAGGGCGGGAGGATGAGCAGTTCTTC
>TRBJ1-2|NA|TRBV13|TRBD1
CASSLTDREGYTF
TGTGCCAGCAGCTTAACGGACAGGGAGGGCTACACCTTC
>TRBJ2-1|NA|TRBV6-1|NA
CASSEWGRNSYNEQFF
TGTGCCAGCAGTGAATGGGGGAGGAACTCCTACAATGAGCAGTTCTTC
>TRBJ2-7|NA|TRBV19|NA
CASSIGSGDEQYF
TGTGCCAGTAGTATTGGGTCAGGCGACGAGCAGTACTTC
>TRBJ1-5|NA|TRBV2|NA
CASSEQTFYSNQPQHF
TGTGCCAGCAGTGAACAGACTTTTTATAGCAATCAGCCCCAGCATTTT
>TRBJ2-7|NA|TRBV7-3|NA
CASSSGSIYDYEQYF
TGTGCCAGCAGCTCCGGGTCCATCTATGACTACGAGCAGTACTTC
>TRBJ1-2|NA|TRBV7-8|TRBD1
CASSLANRGQGIRDGYTF
TGTGCCAGCAGCTTAGCGAACAGAGGACAGGGAATAAGGGATGGCTACACCTTC
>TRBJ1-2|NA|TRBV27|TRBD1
CASSLSSRQGVSGYTF
TGTGCCAGCAGTTTATCGTCAAGACAGGGGGTTTCTGGCTACACCTTC
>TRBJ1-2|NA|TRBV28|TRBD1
CASSPQATGGDGYTF
TGTGCCAGCAGTCCCCAGGCGACAGGGGGGGATGGCTACACCTTC
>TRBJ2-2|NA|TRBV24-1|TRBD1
CATSDRGQGNTGELFF
TGTGCCACCAGTGACCGGGGACAGGGAAACACCGGGGAGCTGTTTTTT
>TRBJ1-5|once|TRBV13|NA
CASSFGGDQPQHF
TGTGCCAGCAGCTTCGGAGGAGATCAGCCCCAGCATTTT
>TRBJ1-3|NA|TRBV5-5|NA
CASSPWHSGNTIYF
TGTGCCAGCAGCCCCTGGCACTCTGGAAACACCATATATTTT
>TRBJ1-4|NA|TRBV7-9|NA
CASSLPPSEKLFF
TGTGCCAGCAGCTTACCCCCTAGTGAAAAACTGTTTTTT